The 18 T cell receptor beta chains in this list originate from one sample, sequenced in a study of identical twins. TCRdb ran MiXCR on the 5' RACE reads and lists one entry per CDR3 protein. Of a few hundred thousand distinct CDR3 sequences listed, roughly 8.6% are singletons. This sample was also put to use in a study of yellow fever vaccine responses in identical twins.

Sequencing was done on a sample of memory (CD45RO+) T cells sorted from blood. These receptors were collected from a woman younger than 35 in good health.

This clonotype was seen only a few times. The CDR3 is CASSPVGVRSYEQYV. CDR3 coding DNA: TGTGCCAGCAGCCCCGTGGGAGTCCGCTCCTACGAGCAGTACGTC. The chain carries TRBV28 and TRBJ2-7, with a possible D match to TRBD2 (5 bases). Germline V CDR1 and CDR2: MDHEN, SYDVKM. The CDR3 consists of 15 residues. Trimming pared 6 bases from V and 0 bases from J, leaving 15 bases between.

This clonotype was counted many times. CDR3 sequence reads: CASSFLGPEAFF. DNA for the CDR3: TGTGCCAGCAGCTTCCTGGGGCCTGAAGCTTTCTTT. The chain joins TRBV6-1 to TRBJ1-1; weak D call: TRBD1 (5 bases). V shed 6 bases and J shed 6 bases, with 11 bases lying between them. Germline V CDR1 and CDR2: MNHNS, SASEGT. The CDR3 extends over 12 amino acids.

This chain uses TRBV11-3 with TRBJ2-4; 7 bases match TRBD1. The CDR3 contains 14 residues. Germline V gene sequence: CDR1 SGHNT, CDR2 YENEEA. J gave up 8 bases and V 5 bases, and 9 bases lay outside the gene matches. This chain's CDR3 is CASSPAKGADIQYF. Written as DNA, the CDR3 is TGTGCCAGCAGCCCGGCCAAGGGGGCGGACATTCAGTACTTC. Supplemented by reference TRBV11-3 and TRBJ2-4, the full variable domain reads EAGVVQSPRYKIIEKKQPVAFWCNPISGHNTLYWYLQNLGQGPELLIRYENEEAVDDSQLPKDRFSAERLKGVDSTLKIQPAELGDSAVYLCASSPAKGADIQYFGAGTRLSVL.

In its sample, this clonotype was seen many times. CDR3 DNA sequence: TGTGCCAGCAGCGCGGTTAGTGAGCAGTTCTTC. Encoded protein: CASSAVSEQFF. This sequence joins TRBV3-1 and TRBJ2-1; no definite D call. With 5 bases removed from V and 9 bases from J, the gap between germline ends came to 8 bases. This CDR3 region has 11 residues. Germline-derived CDR1 and CDR2 are LGHDT and YNNKEL (reference sequence).

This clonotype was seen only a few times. The CDR3 loop reads CATSSRVGLASETQYF. CDR3 nucleotides: TGTGCCACCAGCAGCCGAGTAGGACTAGCCTCAGAGACCCAGTACTTC. This chain connects TRBV15 to TRBJ2-5; the match to TRBD2 covers 8 bases. Germline V lookup: CDR1 LNHNV, CDR2 YYDKDF (reference sequence). V gave up 3 bases and J gave up 4 bases; unmatched junction bases: 10. This CDR3 has 16 amino acids.

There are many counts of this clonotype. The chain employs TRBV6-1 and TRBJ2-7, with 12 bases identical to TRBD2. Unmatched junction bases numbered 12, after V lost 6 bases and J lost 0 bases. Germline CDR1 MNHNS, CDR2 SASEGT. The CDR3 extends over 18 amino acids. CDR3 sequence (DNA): TGTGCCAGCAGGGGGGGACTAGCGGGTCGCCGGTCCTCCTACGAGCAGTACTTC. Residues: CASRGGLAGRRSSYEQYF.

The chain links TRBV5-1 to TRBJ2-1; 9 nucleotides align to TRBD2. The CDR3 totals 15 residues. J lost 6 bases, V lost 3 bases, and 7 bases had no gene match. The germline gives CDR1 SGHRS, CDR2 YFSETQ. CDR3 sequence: CASSWGLAGGNEQFF. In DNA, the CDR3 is TGCGCCAGCAGCTGGGGACTAGCAGGCGGCAATGAGCAGTTCTTC.

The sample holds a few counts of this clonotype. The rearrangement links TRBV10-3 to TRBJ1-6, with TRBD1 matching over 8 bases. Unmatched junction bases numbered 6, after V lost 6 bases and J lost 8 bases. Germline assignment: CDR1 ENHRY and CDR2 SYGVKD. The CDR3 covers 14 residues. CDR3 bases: TGTGCCATCAGGACAGGGGCGCGGGATTCACCCCTCCACTTT. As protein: CAIRTGARDSPLHF.

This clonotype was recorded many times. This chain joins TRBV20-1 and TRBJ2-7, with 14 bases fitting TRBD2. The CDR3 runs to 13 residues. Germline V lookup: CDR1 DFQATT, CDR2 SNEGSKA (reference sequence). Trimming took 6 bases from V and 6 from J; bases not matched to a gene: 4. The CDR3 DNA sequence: TGCAGTGCCGGAGGACTAGCGGGAGGCGAGCAGTACTTC. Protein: CSAGGLAGGEQYF.

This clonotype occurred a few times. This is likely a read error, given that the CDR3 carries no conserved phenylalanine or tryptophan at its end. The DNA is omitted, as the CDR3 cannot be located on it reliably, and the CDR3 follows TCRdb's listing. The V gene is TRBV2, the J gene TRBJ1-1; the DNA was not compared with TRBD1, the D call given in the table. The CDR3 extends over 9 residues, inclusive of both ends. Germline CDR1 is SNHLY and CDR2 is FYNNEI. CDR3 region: CASSLGTEG.

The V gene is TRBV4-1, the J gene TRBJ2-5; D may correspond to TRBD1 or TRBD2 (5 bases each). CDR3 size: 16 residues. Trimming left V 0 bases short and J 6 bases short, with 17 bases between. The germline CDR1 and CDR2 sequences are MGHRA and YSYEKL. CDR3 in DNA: TGCGCCAGCAGCCAAGAAGTACGAGGGGATCGGAAGACCCAGTACTTC. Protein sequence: CASSQEVRGDRKTQYF.

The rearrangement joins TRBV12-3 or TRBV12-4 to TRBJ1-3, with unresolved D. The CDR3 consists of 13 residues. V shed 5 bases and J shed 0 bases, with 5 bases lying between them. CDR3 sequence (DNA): TGTGCCAGCAGTATGAGCTCTGGAAACACCATATATTTT. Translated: CASSMSSGNTIYF.

CDR3 in amino acids: CSAAQFEQFF. The CDR3 nucleotides are TGCAGTGCTGCCCAATTTGAGCAGTTCTTC. This chain joins TRBV20-1 and TRBJ2-1; no reliable D call. The CDR3 consists of 10 residues. The V gene lost 5 bases and the J gene lost 9 bases, with 8 bases spanning the gap. The germline gives CDR1 DFQATT, CDR2 SNEGSKA (reference sequence).

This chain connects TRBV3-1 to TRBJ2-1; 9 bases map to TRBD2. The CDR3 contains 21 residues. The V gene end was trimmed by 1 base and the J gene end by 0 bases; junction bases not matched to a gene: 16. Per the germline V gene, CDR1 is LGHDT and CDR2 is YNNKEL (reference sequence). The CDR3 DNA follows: TGTGCCAGCAGCCAAGCTCCCGCCGGGACTAGCTCTTATTCCTCCTACAATGAGCAGTTCTTC. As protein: CASSQAPAGTSSYSSYNEQFF.

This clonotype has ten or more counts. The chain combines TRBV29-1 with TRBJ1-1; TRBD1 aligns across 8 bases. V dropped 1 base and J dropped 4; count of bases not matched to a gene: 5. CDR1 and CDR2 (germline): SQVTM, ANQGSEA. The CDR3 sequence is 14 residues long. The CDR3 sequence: CSVEVNRGSTEAFF. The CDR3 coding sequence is TGCAGCGTTGAAGTCAACAGGGGGAGCACTGAAGCTTTCTTT.

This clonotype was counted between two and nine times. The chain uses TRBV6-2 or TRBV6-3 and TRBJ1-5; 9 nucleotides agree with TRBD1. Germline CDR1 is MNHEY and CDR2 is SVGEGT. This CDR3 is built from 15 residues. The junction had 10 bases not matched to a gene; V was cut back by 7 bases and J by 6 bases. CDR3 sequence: CASTPGTGFVQPQHF. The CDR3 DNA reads TGTGCCAGCACCCCCGGGACAGGGTTCGTTCAGCCCCAGCATTTT.

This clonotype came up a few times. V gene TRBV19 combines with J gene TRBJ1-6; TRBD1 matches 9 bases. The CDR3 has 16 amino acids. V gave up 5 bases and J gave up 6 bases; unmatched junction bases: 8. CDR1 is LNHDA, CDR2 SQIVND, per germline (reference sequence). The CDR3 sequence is CASSFSGTGINSPLHF. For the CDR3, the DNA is TGTGCCAGTAGTTTCTCCGGGACAGGGATTAATTCACCCCTCCACTTT.

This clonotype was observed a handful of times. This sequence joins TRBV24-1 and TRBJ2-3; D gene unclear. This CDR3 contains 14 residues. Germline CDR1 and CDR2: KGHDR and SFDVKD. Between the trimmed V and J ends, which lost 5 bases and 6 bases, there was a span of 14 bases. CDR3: CATSAGLTPDTQYF. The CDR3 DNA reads TGTGCCACCAGTGCCGGCCTTACCCCCGATACGCAGTATTTT.